Given below is one T cell receptor (beta chain) in context. Its cognate antigen is unknown. The assay was immunoSEQ multiplex PCR, and TCRdb's table has in-frame clones only and misses some. The repertoire consists of around 80,000 clones, with roughly 82% occurring once and the leading ten covering approximately 5%. The sample is drawn from a study of OX40 agonist ivuxolimab in advanced cancers. Study overall: Prior anti-PD-1, anti-PD-L1 or anti-CTLA-4 therapy was allowed; roughly 40% had some.

Study results and limitations: On average, CD8+ T cells had more expanded clones than CD4+. Doses of 0.1 to 3.0 mg/kg were accompanied by clonal expansion of CD4+ and CD8+ blood T cells by week 6.

Trimming removed 0 bases from V and 0 bases from J, with 8 bases in between. This CDR3 contains 15 residues. The germline CDR1 and CDR2 sequences are SGHKS and YYEKEE (reference sequence). The chain couples TRBV5-5 to TRBJ2-3; D is unresolved. The TCR sequence derives from an adult with an advanced solid tumor such as melanoma, head and neck, liver or kidney cancer. Sample: CD4+ or CD8+ T cells sorted from blood, taken in a trial of the OX40 agonist ivuxolimab. The CDR3 region has the DNA TGTGCCAGCAGCTTGGGAGCGAGTAGCACAGATACGCAGTATTTT. Translated, it gives CASSLGASSTDTQYF.